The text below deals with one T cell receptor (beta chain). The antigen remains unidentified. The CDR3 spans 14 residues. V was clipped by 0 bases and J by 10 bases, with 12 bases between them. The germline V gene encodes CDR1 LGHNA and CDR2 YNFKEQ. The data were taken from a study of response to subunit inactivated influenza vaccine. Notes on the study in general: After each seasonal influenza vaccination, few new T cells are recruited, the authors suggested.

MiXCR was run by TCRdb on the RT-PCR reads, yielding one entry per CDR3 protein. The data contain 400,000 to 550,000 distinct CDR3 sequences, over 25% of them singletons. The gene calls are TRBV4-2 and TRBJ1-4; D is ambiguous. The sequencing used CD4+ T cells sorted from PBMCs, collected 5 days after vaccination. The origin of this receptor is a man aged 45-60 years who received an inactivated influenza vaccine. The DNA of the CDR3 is TGTGCCAGCAGCCAAGATAGCGACCTAGGAAAACTGTTTTTT. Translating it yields CASSQDSDLGKLFF.